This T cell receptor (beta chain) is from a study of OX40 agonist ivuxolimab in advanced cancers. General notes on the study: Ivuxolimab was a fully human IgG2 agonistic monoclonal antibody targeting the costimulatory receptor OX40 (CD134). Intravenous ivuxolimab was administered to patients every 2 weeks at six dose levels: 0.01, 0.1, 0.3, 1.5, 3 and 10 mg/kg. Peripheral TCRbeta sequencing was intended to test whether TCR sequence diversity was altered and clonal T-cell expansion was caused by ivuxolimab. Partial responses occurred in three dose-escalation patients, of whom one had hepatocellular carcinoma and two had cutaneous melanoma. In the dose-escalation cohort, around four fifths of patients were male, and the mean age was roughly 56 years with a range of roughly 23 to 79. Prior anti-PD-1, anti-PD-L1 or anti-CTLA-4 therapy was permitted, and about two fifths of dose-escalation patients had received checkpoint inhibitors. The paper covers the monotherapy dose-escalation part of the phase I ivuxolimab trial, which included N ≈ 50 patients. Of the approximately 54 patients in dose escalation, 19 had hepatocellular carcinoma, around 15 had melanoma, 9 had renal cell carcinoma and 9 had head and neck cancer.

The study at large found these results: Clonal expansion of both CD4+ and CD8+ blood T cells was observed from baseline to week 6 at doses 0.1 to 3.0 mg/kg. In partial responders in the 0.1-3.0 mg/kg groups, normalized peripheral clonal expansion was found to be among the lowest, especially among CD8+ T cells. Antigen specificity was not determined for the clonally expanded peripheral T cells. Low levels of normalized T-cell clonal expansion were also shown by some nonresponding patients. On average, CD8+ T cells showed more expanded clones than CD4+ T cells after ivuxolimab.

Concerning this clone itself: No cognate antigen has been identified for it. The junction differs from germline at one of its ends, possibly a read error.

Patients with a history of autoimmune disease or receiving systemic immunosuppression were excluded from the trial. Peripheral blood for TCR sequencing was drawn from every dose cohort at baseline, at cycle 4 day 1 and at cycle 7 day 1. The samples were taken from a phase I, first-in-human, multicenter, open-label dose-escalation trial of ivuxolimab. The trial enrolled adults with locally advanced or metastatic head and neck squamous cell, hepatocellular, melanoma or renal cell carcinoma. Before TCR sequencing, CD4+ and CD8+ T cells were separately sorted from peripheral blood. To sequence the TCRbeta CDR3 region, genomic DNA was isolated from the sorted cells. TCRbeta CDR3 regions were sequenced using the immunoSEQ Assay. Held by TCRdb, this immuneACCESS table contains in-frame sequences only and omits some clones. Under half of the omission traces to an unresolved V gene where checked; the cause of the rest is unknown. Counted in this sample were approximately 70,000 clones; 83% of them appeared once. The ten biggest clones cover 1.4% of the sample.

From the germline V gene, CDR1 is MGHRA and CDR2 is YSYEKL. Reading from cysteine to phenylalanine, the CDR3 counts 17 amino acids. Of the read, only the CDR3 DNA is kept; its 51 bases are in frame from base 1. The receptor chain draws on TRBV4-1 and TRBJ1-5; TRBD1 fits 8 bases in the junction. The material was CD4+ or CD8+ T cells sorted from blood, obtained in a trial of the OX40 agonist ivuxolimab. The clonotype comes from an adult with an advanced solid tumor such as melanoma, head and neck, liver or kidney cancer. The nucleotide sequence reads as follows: TGCGCCAGCAGTCAAGTCGGTACAGGGGGATTGAGTCAGCCCCAGCATTTT. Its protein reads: CASSQVGTGGLSQPQHF.